This T cell receptor beta chain derives from a study of response to subunit inactivated influenza vaccine. General study points: T cells newly recruited by each seasonal influenza vaccination are few, the authors suggested.

TCRdb re-derived calls from the RT-PCR reads in MiXCR, one entry per CDR3 protein. The repertoire has approximately 570,000 distinct CDR3 sequences, around 8% of them found once; the top ten carry 10% to 15%. This clonotype was found many times. The antigen remains unidentified. Trimming pared 2 bases from V and 0 bases from J, leaving 6 bases between. CDR3 length: 14 amino acids. From germline, CDR1 is LGHNA and CDR2 YSLEER. The sample here was PBMCs from blood, taken around 2 years after vaccination. The genes are TRBV4-3 and TRBJ2-3; D uncertain. The receptor was derived from a man aged 50 to 69 who received an inactivated influenza vaccine. The CDR3 region is CASSQRPSTDTQYF. CDR3 sequence (DNA): TGCGCCAGCAGCCAAAGACCTAGCACAGATACGCAGTATTTT.